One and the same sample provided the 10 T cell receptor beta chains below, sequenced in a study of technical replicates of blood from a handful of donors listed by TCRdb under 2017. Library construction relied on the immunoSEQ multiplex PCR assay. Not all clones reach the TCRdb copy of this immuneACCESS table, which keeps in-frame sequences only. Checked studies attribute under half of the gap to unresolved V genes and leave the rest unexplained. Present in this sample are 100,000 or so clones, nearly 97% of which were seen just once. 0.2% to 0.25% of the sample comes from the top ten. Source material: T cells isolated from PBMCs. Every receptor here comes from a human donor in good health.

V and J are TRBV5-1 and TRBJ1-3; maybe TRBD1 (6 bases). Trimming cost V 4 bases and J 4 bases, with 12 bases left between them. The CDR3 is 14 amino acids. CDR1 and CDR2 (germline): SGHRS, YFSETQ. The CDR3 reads CASSHGQIGNTIYF. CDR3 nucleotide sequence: TGCGCCAGCAGCCACGGACAGATCGGAAACACCATATATTTT.

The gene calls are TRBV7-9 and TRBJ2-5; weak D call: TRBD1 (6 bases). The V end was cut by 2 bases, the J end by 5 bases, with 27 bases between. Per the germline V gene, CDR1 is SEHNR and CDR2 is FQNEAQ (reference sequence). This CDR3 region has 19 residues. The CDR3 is CASSLLGPMTGDGVETQYF. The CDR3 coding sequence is TGTGCCAGCAGCTTACTTGGGCCCATGACAGGCGACGGGGTGGAGACCCAGTACTTC.

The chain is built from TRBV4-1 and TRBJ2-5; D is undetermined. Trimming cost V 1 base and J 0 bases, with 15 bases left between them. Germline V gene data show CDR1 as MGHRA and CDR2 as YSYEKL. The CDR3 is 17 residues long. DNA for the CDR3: TGCGCCAGCAGCCAAGGACTTCTCCGCCCCAACCAAGAGACCCAGTACTTC. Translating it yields CASSQGLLRPNQETQYF.

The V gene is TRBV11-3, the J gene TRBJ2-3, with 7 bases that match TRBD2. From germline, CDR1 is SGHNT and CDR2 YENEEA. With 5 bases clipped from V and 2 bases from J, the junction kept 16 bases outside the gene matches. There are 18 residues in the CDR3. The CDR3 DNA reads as TGTGCCAGCAGCGGACCACCTACGGGACTAATTTCCACAGATACGCAGTATTTT. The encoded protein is CASSGPPTGLISTDTQYF.

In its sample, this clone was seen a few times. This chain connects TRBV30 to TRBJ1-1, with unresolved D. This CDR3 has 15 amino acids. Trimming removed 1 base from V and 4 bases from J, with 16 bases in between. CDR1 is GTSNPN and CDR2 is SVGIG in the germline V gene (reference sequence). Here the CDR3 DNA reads TGTGCCTGGAGTGAGGTTTGGCTGGGGAGCACTGAAGCTTTCTTT. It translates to CAWSEVWLGSTEAFF.

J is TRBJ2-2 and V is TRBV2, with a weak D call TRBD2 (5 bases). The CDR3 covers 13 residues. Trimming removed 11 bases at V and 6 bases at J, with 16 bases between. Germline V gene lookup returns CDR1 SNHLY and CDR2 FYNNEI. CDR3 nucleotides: TGTGCCTGGGGAGACGAGATGGCCGGGGAGCTGTTTTTT. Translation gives CAWGDEMAGELFF.

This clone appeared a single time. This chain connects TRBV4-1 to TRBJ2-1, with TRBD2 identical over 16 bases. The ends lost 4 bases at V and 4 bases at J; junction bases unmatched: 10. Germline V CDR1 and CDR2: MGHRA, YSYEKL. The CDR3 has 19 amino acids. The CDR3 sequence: CASSPGLAGGLSHYNEQFF. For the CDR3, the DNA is TGCGCCAGCAGCCCGGGACTAGCGGGAGGGCTATCGCATTACAATGAGCAGTTCTTC.

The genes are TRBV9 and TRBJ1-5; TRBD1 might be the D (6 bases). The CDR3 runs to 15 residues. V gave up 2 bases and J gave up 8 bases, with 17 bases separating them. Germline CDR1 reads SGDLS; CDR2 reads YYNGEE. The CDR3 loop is CASSVETGLNEPQHF. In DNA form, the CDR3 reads TGTGCCAGCAGCGTCGAGACAGGTTTGAATGAGCCCCAGCATTTT. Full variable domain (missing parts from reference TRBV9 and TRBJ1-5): DSGVTQTPKHLITATGQRVTLRCSPRSGDLSVYWYQQSLDQGLQFLIQYYNGEERAKGNILERFSAQQFPDLHSELNLSSLELGDSALYFCASSVETGLNEPQHFGDGTRLSIL.

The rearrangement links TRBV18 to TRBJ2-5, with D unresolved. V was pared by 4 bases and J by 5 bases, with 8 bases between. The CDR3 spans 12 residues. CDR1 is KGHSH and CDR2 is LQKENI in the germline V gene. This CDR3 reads CASSRLGETQYF. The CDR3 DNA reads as TGTGCCAGCTCACGACTCGGGGAGACCCAGTACTTC.

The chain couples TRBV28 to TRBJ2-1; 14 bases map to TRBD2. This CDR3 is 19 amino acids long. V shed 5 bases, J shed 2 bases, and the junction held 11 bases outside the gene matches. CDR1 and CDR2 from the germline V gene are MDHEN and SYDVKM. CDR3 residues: CASSNPGLAGVYAYNEQFF. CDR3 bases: TGTGCCAGCAGTAACCCGGGACTAGCGGGAGTTTATGCCTACAATGAGCAGTTCTTC.